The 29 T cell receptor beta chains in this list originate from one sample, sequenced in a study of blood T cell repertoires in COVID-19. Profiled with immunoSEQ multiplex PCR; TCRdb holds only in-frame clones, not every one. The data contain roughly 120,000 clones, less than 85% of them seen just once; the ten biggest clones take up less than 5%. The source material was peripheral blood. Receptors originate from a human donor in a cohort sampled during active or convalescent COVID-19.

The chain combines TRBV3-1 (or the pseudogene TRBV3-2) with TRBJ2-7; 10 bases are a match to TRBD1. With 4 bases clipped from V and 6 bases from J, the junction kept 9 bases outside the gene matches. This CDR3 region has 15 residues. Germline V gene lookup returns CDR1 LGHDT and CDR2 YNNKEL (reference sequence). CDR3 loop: CASSRWDRGECEQYF. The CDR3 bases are TGTGCCAGCAGCCGCTGGGACAGGGGAGAGTGCGAGCAGTACTTC.

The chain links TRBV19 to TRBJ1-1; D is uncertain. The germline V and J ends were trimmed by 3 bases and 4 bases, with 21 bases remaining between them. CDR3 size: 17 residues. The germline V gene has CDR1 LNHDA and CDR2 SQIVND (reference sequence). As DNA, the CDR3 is TGTGCCAGTAGTATTAAAAGGGCACAGAGGGTGGGCACTGAAGCTTTCTTT. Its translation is CASSIKRAQRVGTEAFF. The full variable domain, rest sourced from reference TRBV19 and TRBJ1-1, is DGGITQSPKYLFRKEGQNVTLSCEQNLNHDAMYWYRQDPGQGLRLIYYSQIVNDFQKGDIAEGYSVSREKKESFPLTVTSAQKNPTAFYLCASSIKRAQRVGTEAFFGQGTRLTVV.

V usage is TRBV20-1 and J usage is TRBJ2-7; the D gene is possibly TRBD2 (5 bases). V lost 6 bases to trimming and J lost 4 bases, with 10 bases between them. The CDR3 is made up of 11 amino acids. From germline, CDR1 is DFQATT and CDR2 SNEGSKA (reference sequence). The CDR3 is CSAQPGYEQYF. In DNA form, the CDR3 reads TGCAGTGCCCAACCGGGATACGAGCAGTACTTC.

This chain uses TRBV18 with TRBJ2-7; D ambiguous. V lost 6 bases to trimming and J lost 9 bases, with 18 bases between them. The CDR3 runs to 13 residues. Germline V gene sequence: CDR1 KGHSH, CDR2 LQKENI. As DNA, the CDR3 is TGTGCCAGCTCCCAAACTCTAGTGGGTGTGCAGTACTTC. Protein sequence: CASSQTLVGVQYF.

CDR3 DNA sequence: TGTGCCAGCAGTGAACGGTCGAACACTGAAGCTTTCTTT. It yields the protein CASSERSNTEAFF. The rearrangement links TRBV2 to TRBJ1-1, with unresolved D. The CDR3 is made up of 13 amino acids. Germline values: CDR1 SNHLY, CDR2 FYNNEI. Trimming left V 2 bases short and J 1 base short, with 5 bases between.

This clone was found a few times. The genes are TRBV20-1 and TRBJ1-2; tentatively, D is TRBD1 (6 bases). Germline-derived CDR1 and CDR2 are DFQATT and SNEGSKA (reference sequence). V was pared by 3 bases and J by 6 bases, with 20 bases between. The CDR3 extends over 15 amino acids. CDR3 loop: CSASLSMTGGDGYTF. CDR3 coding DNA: TGCAGTGCTAGTTTGTCCATGACAGGTGGGGATGGCTACACCTTC.

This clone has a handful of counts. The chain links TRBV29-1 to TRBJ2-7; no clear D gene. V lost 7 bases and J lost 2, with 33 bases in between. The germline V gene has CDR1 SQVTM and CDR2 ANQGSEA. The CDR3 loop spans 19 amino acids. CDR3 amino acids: CSATSAVRQNNKPTYEQYF. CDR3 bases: TGCAGCGCTACGTCCGCGGTCCGCCAAAACAACAAACCTACCTACGAGCAGTACTTC.

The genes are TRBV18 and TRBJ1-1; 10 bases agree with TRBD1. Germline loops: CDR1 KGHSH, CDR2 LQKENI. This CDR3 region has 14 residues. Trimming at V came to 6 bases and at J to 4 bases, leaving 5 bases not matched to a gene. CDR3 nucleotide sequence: TGTGCCAGCTCGTTCGGACAGGGGGGCACTGAAGCTTTCTTT. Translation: CASSFGQGGTEAFF.

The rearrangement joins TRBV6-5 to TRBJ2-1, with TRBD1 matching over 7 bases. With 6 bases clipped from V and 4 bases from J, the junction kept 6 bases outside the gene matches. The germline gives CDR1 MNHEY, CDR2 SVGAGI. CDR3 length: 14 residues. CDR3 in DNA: TGTGCCAGCAGCCCAGACAGGGTATACAATGAGCAGTTCTTC. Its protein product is CASSPDRVYNEQFF.

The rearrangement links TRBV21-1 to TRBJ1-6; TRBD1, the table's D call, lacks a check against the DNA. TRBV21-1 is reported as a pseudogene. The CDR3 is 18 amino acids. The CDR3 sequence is CASSKGKGTGASRTPLHF. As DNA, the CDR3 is TGTGCCAGCAGCAAAGGGAAGGGGACAGGGGCTTCTAGGACACCCCTCCACTTT.

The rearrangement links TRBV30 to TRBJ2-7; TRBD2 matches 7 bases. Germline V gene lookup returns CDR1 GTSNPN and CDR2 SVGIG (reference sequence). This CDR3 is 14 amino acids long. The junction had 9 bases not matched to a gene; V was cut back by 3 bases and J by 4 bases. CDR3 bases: TGTGCCTGGAGCATCCCCGGGACTAAATACGAGCAGTACTTC. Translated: CAWSIPGTKYEQYF.

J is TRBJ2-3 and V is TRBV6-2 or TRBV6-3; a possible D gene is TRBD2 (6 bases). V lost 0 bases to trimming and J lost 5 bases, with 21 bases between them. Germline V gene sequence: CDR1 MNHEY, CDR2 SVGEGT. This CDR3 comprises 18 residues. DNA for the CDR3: TGTGCCAGCAGTTACTCTCGGGAGCCGGGACTGGGTAGAGATACGCAGTATTTT. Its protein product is CASSYSREPGLGRDTQYF.

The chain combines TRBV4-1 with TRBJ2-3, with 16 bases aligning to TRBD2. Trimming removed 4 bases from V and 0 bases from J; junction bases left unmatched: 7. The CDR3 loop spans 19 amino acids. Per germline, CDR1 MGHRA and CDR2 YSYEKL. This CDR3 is CASSRTGLAGGRSTDTQYF. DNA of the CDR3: TGCGCCAGCAGCCGTACGGGACTAGCGGGGGGGCGGAGCACAGATACGCAGTATTTT.

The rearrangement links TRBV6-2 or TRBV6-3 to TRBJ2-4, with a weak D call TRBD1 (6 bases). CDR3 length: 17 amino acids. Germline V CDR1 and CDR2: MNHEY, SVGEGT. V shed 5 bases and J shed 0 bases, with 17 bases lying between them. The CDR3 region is CASSRQKTGLAKNIQYF. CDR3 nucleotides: TGTGCCAGCAGTCGCCAGAAGACAGGACTAGCCAAAAACATTCAGTACTTC.

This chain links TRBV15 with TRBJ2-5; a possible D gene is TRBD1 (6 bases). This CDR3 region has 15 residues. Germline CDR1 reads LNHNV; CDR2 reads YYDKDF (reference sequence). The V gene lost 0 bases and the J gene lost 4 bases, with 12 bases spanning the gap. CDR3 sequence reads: CATSRDLGGVETQYF. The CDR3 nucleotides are TGTGCCACCAGCAGAGATCTTGGGGGCGTAGAGACCCAGTACTTC.

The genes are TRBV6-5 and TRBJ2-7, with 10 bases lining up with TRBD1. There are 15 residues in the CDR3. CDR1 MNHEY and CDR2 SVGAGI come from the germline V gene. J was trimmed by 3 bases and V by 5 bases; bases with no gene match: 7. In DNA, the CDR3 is TGTGCCAGCAGTCCATCCGGGACAGGGGACTACGAGCAGTACTTC. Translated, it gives CASSPSGTGDYEQYF.

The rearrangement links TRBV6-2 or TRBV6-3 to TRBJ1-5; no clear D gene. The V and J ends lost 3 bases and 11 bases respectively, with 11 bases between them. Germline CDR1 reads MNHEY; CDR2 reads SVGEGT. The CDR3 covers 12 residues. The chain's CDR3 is CASSYATGSQHF. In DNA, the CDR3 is TGTGCCAGCAGTTATGCTACGGGATCCCAGCATTTT.

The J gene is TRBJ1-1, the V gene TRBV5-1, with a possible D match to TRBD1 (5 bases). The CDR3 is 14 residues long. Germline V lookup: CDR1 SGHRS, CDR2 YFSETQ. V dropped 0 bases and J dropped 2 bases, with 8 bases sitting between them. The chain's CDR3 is CASSLAQGNTEAFF. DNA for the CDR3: TGCGCCAGCAGCTTGGCCCAGGGCAACACTGAAGCTTTCTTT.

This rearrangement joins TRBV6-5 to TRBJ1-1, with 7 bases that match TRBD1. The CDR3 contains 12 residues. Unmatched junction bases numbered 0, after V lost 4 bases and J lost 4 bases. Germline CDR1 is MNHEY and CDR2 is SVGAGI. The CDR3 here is CASSSGGTEAFF. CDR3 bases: TGTGCCAGCAGTTCAGGGGGCACTGAAGCTTTCTTT.

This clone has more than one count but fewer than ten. The CDR3 DNA is TGTGCCAGCAGTGAAAGAAGGGAGGAGCAGCCCCAGCATTTT. Its protein product is CASSERREEQPQHF. The chain combines TRBV2 with TRBJ1-5; no reliable D call. In germline, CDR1 is SNHLY, CDR2 FYNNEI. There are 14 residues in the CDR3. Trimming cost V 2 bases and J 7 bases, with 12 bases left between them.

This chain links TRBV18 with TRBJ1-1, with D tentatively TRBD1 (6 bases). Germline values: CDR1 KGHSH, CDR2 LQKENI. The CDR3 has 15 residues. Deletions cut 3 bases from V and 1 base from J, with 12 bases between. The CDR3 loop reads CASSPYRAKNTEAFF. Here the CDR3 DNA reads TGTGCCAGCTCACCTTACAGGGCGAAGAACACTGAAGCTTTCTTT.

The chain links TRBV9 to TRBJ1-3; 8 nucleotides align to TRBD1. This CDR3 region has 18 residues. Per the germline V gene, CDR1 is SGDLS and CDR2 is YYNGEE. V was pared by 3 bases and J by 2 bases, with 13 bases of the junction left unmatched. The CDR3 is CASSDRDRSYRTGNTIYF. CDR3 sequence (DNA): TGTGCCAGCAGCGACCGGGACAGGTCCTACAGAACTGGAAACACCATATATTTT.

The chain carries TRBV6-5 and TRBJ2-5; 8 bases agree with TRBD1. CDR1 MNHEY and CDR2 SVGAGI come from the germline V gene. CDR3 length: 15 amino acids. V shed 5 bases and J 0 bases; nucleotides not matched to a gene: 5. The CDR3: CASSQGQAYQETQYF. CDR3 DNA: TGTGCCAGCAGTCAGGGACAGGCCTACCAAGAGACCCAGTACTTC.

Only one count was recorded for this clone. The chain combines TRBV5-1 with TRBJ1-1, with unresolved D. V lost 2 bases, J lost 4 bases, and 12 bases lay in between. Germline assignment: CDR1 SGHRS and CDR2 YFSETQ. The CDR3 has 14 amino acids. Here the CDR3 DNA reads TGCGCCAGCAGCTTTTACGATAGAACCACTGAAGCTTTCTTT. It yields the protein CASSFYDRTTEAFF.

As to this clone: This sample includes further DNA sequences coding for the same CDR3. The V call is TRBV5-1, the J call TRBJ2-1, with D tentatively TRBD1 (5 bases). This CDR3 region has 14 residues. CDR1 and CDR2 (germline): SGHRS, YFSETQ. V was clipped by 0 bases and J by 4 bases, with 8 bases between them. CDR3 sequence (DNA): TGCGCCAGCAGCTTGGGTCAGGGTTACAATGAGCAGTTCTTC. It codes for CASSLGQGYNEQFF.

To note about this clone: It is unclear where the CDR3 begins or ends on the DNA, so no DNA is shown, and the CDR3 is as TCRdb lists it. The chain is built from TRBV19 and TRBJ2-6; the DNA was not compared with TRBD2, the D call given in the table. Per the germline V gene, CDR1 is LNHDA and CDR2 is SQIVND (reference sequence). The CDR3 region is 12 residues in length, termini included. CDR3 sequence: CASTSGANVLTF.

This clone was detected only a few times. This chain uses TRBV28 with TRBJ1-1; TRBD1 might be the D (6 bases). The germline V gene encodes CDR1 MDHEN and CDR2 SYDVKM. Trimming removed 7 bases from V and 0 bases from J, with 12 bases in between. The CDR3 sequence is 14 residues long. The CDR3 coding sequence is TGTGCCAGCATGGTCGGACAGTTGAACACTGAAGCTTTCTTT. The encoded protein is CASMVGQLNTEAFF.

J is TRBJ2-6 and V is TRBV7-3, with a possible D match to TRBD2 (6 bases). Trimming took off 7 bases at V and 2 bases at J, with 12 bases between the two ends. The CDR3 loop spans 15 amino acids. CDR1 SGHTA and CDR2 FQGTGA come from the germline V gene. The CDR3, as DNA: TGTGCCAGCACCACAGGAGGGGCTGGGGCCAACGTCCTGACTTTC. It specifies CASTTGGAGANVLTF.

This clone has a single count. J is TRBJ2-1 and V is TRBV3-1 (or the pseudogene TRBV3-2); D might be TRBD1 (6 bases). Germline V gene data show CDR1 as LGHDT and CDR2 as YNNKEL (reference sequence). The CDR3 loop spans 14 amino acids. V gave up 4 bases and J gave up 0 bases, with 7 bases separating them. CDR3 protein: CASSPDSSYNEQFF. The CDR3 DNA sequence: TGTGCCAGCAGCCCGGACAGCTCCTACAATGAGCAGTTCTTC.